Shown below are 20 T cell receptor beta chains from a single sample sequenced in a study of T cells in women clearing cervical HPV infection. TCRdb keeps only in-frame clones here, not all; method: immunoSEQ multiplex PCR. The sample includes around 39,000 clones. Input material: blood buffy coat. These receptors all come from a woman aged 18-70 years with a cervical HPV16 infection that either progressed to CIN3+ or cleared (not recorded which).

CDR3 DNA, as far as it was read: TGCGCCAGCAGGGGACACGAGAATTCACCA. This translates into CASRGHENSP. The whole CDR3 is CASRGHENSPLFF. This chain connects TRBV5-1 to TRBJ1-4; a possible D gene is TRBD1 (6 bases). With the read ending 3 residues before the CDR3 end, the germline J gene is used to fill in that end. Germline CDR1 SGHRS, CDR2 YFSETQ. CDR3 length: 13 residues. Complete variable domain (other parts from reference TRBV5-1 and TRBJ1-4): KAGVTQTPRYLIKTRGQQVTLSCSPISGHRSVSWYQQTPGQGLQFLFEYFSETQRNKGNFPGRFSGRQFSNSRSEMNVSTLELGDSALYLCASRGHENSPLFFGSGTQLSVL.

As concerns this clone: Coverage ceases 3 residues before the CDR3 finishes, and the germline J gene fills in the end. The chain carries TRBV5-1 and TRBJ1-1; possibly TRBD1 for D (6 bases). The germline V gene encodes CDR1 SGHRS and CDR2 YFSETQ. The V end was cut by 4 bases, the J end by 0 bases, with 16 bases between. The CDR3 consists of 16 residues. This CDR3 is CASSPGPGVMNTEAFF. CDR3 DNA (partial): TGCGCCAGCAGCCCCGGACCAGGGGTCATGAACACTGAA.

Worth noting for this clone: The read halts 3 residues ahead of the CDR3 end, with the missing end drawn from the germline J gene. This chain joins TRBV19 and TRBJ1-1, with D possibly being TRBD1 (5 bases). With 3 bases removed from V and 3 bases from J, the gap between germline ends came to 8 bases. The CDR3 is made up of 13 amino acids. Germline V gene lookup returns CDR1 LNHDA and CDR2 SQIVND (reference sequence). Incomplete CDR3 DNA: TGTGCCAGTAGTATGGGGGGGGACACTGAA. Encoded protein: CASSMGGDTE. The CDR3 reads in full as CASSMGGDTEAFF.

For this clone: The read comes to an end 3 residues before the CDR3 does, leaving the germline J gene to fill in the end. The rearrangement joins TRBV7-8 to TRBJ1-6; D might be TRBD1 (5 bases). V dropped 1 base and J dropped 10 bases, with 14 bases sitting between them. The germline CDR1 and CDR2 sequences are SGHVS and FQNEAQ. The CDR3 spans 15 residues. The CDR3 sequence is CASSLGQGSSSPLHF. CDR3 DNA (partial): TGTGCCAGCAGCTTAGGGCAGGGTTCAAGCTCACCC.

On this clone: The CDR3 is cut off 3 residues early in the read; its end comes from the germline J gene. The rearrangement uses TRBV19 and TRBJ2-1; D perhaps matches TRBD2 (6 bases). V shed 5 bases and J shed 0 bases, with 17 bases lying between them. Germline V lookup: CDR1 LNHDA, CDR2 SQIVND (reference sequence). The CDR3 is made up of 17 amino acids. CDR3 DNA, as far as it was read: TGTGCCAGTAGTCCAAGCGCCATGGGGGGCTCCTACAATGAG. Its translation is CASSPSAMGGSYNE. The whole CDR3 sequence is CASSPSAMGGSYNEQFF.

Points on this clone: The read comes to an end 3 residues before the CDR3 does, leaving the germline J gene to fill in the end. This chain connects TRBV5-5 to TRBJ2-1; D call uncertain. The CDR3 contains 15 residues. Germline V CDR1 and CDR2: SGHKS, YYEKEE (reference sequence). With 6 bases removed from V and 2 bases from J, the gap between germline ends came to 15 bases. CDR3 sequence: CASTQNPGTYNEQFF. CDR3 DNA (partial): TGTGCCAGCACTCAAAACCCAGGCACCTACAATGAG.

Notes on this clone: The missing CDR3 end, 3 residues past where the read stops, is filled in from the germline J gene. The rearrangement uses TRBV6-2 or TRBV6-3 and TRBJ1-1; the D gene is possibly TRBD1 (5 bases). Trimming took 0 bases from V and 1 from J, leaving 12 bases between them. This CDR3 comprises 16 residues. Germline CDR1 MNHEY, CDR2 SVGEGT. The CDR3 region is CASSYSVGRANTEAFF. CDR3 bases read: TGTGCCAGCAGTTACTCGGTTGGCAGGGCGAACACTGAA.

About this clone itself: The CDR3 extends 3 residues past the end of the read, so its final part is completed from the germline J gene. V and J are TRBV5-1 and TRBJ2-2; 7 bases match TRBD2. Unmatched junction bases numbered 8, after V lost 7 bases and J lost 5 bases. The CDR3 is 14 residues long. Germline CDR1 reads SGHRS; CDR2 reads YFSETQ. Here the CDR3 reads CASAGDGRTGELFF. CDR3 DNA (partial): TGCGCCAGCGCGGGGGATGGTAGGACCGGGGAG.

Points on this clone: Coverage ceases 3 residues before the CDR3 finishes, and the germline J gene fills in the end. The chain uses TRBV4-2 and TRBJ2-5; TRBD1 matches 10 bases. There are 17 residues in the CDR3. Trimming removed 4 bases from V and 4 bases from J; junction bases left unmatched: 12. CDR1 LGHNA and CDR2 YNFKEQ come from the germline V gene. CDR3 sequence: CASSRKTGTGELETQYF. The CDR3 bases that were read are TGTGCCAGCAGCCGTAAGACCGGGACAGGGGAGTTAGAGACC.

Comments on this clone: The read terminates 3 residues ahead of where the CDR3 ends, so the germline J gene completes it. V gene TRBV19 combines with J gene TRBJ2-3, with TRBD1 as a possible D gene (5 bases). This CDR3 is 16 amino acids long. Looked up from germline, CDR1 is LNHDA and CDR2 is SQIVND (reference sequence). The covered CDR3 bases are TGTGCCAGTAGTATTGGGGCAGCGATGAGCAATCAGCCG. Translating gives CASSIGAAMSNQP. The full CDR3 sequence reads CASSIGAAMSNQPQYF.

Regarding this clone: The CDR3 extends 3 residues past the end of the read, so its final part is completed from the germline J gene. This chain joins TRBV24-1 and TRBJ2-4; D possibly corresponds to TRBD1 (6 bases). In germline, CDR1 is KGHDR, CDR2 SFDVKD. The CDR3 totals 16 residues. The V end was cut by 1 base, the J end by 3 bases, with 12 bases between. Incomplete CDR3 DNA: TGTGCCACCAGTGATTTCTCAGGGGAAGGCAAAAACATT. This translates into CATSDFSGEGKNI. The full CDR3 protein is CATSDFSGEGKNIQYF.

About this clone itself: Read coverage stops 3 residues before the CDR3 terminus; the germline J gene supplies the remainder. The chain uses TRBV7-2 and TRBJ2-1; the D is unclear. V was cut by 0 bases and J by 7 bases, with 4 bases left in between. The CDR3 spans 12 residues. Per the germline V gene, CDR1 is SGHTA and CDR2 is FQGNSA. The DNA read from the CDR3 is TGTGCCAGCAGCTTAGCGCGGAATGAG. Its translation: CASSLARNE. The CDR3 in its entirety is CASSLARNEQFF.

In the case of this clone: The read terminates 3 residues ahead of where the CDR3 ends, so the germline J gene completes it. The chain combines TRBV20-1 with TRBJ2-4; 7 bases fit TRBD2. Germline CDR1 DFQATT, CDR2 SNEGSKA (reference sequence). This CDR3 is 14 amino acids long. The CDR3 here is CSARRPSGRETQYF. The covered CDR3 bases are TGCAGTGCACGGAGGCCTAGCGGCAGAGAGACT.

Note on this clone: With the read ending 3 residues before the CDR3 end, the germline J gene is used to fill in that end. This chain links TRBV19 with TRBJ1-2, with 10 positions matching TRBD1. Germline V gene sequence: CDR1 LNHDA, CDR2 SQIVND (reference sequence). The length of the CDR3 is 17 residues. Trimming removed 3 bases from V and 3 bases from J; junction bases left unmatched: 10. The CDR3 spells CASSINPGTGADYGYTF. CDR3 bases read: TGTGCCAGTAGTATTAACCCCGGGACAGGGGCGGACTATGGC.

Of note for this clone: The sequence runs out 3 residues before the end of the CDR3; the remainder is reconstructed from the germline J gene. The V gene is TRBV20-1, the J gene TRBJ2-7, with D maybe TRBD1 (7 bases). The V end lost 6 bases, the J end lost 3 bases, and 12 bases lay between the germline ends. CDR1 and CDR2 (germline): DFQATT, SNEGSKA (reference sequence). The CDR3 covers 12 residues. The sequenced CDR3 bases are TGCAGTGCCTGGGGGGACAGCTACGAG. Encoded protein: CSAWGDSYE. The whole CDR3 reads CSAWGDSYEQYF.

A note on this clone: The observed sequence ends 3 residues before the CDR3 terminus, with the missing tail filled in from the germline J gene. The chain recombines TRBV7-2 with TRBJ1-2; D gene uncertain. The germline gives CDR1 SGHTA, CDR2 FQGNSA. The CDR3 sequence is 17 residues long. The CDR3 reads CASSLAKLAGEVDTYTF. The CDR3 DNA, read in part, is TGTGCCAGCAGCTTAGCGAAACTAGCGGGAGAGGTAGATACC.

Worth noting for this clone: Read coverage stops 3 residues before the CDR3 terminus; the germline J gene supplies the remainder. The chain carries TRBV30 and TRBJ2-1; D is uncertain. V lost 2 bases and J lost 4, with 9 bases in between. Germline-derived CDR1 and CDR2 are GTSNPN and SVGIG (reference sequence). The CDR3 is 13 residues long. The part of the CDR3 DNA that was read is TGTGCCTGGAGTAGCGTTGGGTACAATGAG. Translated, it gives CAWSSVGYNE. The entire CDR3 reads CAWSSVGYNEQFF.

Details on this clone: Read sequence stops 3 residues before the CDR3 end, and the germline J gene provides the missing end. This chain joins TRBV19 and TRBJ2-6; 8 bases are shared with TRBD1. With V trimmed by 4 bases and J by 3 bases, 8 bases remained unmatched. CDR3 length: 17 residues. Per the germline V gene, CDR1 is LNHDA and CDR2 is SQIVND (reference sequence). CDR3 bases read: TGTGCCAGTAGTAAGGACAGGGTTTCGATTGGGGCCAACGTC. The encoded protein is CASSKDRVSIGANV. The complete CDR3 sequence is CASSKDRVSIGANVLTF.

A remark on this clone: The missing CDR3 end, 3 residues past where the read stops, is filled in from the germline J gene. This chain uses TRBV30 with TRBJ2-5; 9 nucleotides align to TRBD1. Looked up from germline, CDR1 is GTSNPN and CDR2 is SVGIG (reference sequence). The CDR3 has 14 residues. The CDR3: CAWSSRGQGSTQYF. The covered CDR3 bases are TGTGCCTGGAGCAGTAGAGGACAGGGGAGTACC. The variable domain in full, completed from reference TRBV30 and TRBJ2-5, reads SQTIHQWPATLVQPVGSPLSLECTVEGTSNPNLYWYRQAAGRGLQLLFYSVGIGQISSEVPQNLSASRPQDRQFILSSKKLLLSDSGFYLCAWSSRGQGSTQYFGPGTRLLVL.

As concerns this clone: The read terminates 3 residues ahead of where the CDR3 ends, so the germline J gene completes it. V usage is TRBV27 and J usage is TRBJ2-1; D gene ambiguous. CDR1 and CDR2 (germline): MNHEY, SMNVEV (reference sequence). The CDR3 has 15 amino acids. V lost 5 bases to trimming and J lost 0 bases, with 11 bases between them. This CDR3 reads CASSRSEISYNEQFF. The sequenced CDR3 bases are TGTGCCAGCAGTCGATCAGAGATCTCCTACAATGAG.